These 3 T cell receptor beta chains came from one sample sequenced in a study of CD4 T cells in relation to SARS-CoV-2 and coronaviruses. Measured with immunoSEQ multiplex PCR; TCRdb has only the in-frame clones, and not every one. Altogether tens of thousands of clones are present, more than 60% being singletons, with the ten largest covering about 16%. Unexposed donor CD4+ T cells date from about 2010-2019, before the COVID-19 pandemic. After 10 to 11 days of culture, CD4+ T cells were isolated. Antigen specificity for these receptors is unknown. The sequencing input was CD4+ T cells from PBMCs, cultured in vitro. The receptor set was obtained from a human donor in good health.

V is TRBV2 and J is TRBJ2-1; D is unclear. Germline CDR1 and CDR2: SNHLY and FYNNEI. The CDR3 extends over 11 amino acids. The V gene lost 2 bases and the J gene lost 9 bases, with 5 bases spanning the gap. CDR3: CASSEWIEQFF. The CDR3 DNA reads as TGTGCCAGCAGTGAATGGATTGAGCAGTTCTTC.

The V call is TRBV19, the J call TRBJ1-1; unclear D gene. V lost 5 bases to trimming and J lost 9 bases, with 13 bases between them. The CDR3 consists of 12 residues. Germline V gene data show CDR1 as LNHDA and CDR2 as SQIVND (reference sequence). The CDR3 sequence: CASSFYSRQAFF. The DNA of the CDR3 is TGTGCCAGTAGTTTCTATTCTCGTCAAGCTTTCTTT.

The chain employs TRBV10-1 and TRBJ2-1; TRBD1 aligns across 7 bases. CDR1 is WNHNN and CDR2 is SYGVQD in the germline V gene (reference sequence). This CDR3 spans 16 amino acids. V was clipped by 5 bases and J by 2 bases; unmatched bases: 9. The CDR3, as DNA: TGCGCCAGCAGTCCACAGGGGAAAGCCCCCTACAATGAGCAGTTCTTC. It translates to CASSPQGKAPYNEQFF.